This record concerns one T cell receptor (beta chain) sequence. Its antigen is still unknown. This record belongs to a study of T cell repertoires in cytomegalovirus infection. About the study: Based on public TCR beta signatures, there were indications of CMV infection and of a matching HLA type.

TCRdb passed the reads through MiXCR, listing each CDR3 protein once. The sample has 310,000 or so distinct CDR3 sequences; approximately 8.9% are singletons. Findings and limits, study-wide: Carriers of CMV plus the relevant HLA were identified by cumulative public TCR beta family frequency. HLA-C-restricted CMV-specific TCR beta clonotypes were dominant in the ex vivo response.

V lost 5 bases to trimming and J lost 1 base, with 12 bases between them. Germline CDR1 and CDR2: SGDLS and YYNGEE. CDR3 length equals 14 residues. The clonotype comes from a human donor in good health (CMV status not recorded). Some clones in this sample may be carry-over from other donors' samples. The sample comprised PBMCs. This chain joins TRBV9 and TRBJ1-1; D is ambiguous. In DNA, the CDR3 is TGTGCCAGCAGTCCACCTCGGGGGAACACTGAAGCTTTCTTT. This encodes CASSPPRGNTEAFF.